The subject of this entry is one T cell receptor beta chain. Its antigen remains unknown. CDR1 DFQATT and CDR2 SNEGSKA come from the germline V gene (reference sequence). The CDR3 sequence is 14 residues long. V gave up 0 bases and J gave up 10 bases, with 16 bases separating them. The data were taken from a study of identical twins. Study observations and caveats: For zero-insertion analyses, partial confounding could come from invariant MAIT and iNKT cells.

From the 5' RACE reads, TCRdb called clonotypes with MiXCR, one entry per CDR3 protein. The table shows roughly 750,000 distinct CDR3 sequences, with 21% occurring only once. Separately, the same data were catalogued under a study of T cells expressing NK-cell markers. From that second work: The study drew TCR beta repertoires from sorted CD3+CD56+NKG2C+, CD3+CD56+NKG2C- and CD3+CD56-NKG2C+ T cells. In a handful of donors, dominant clonotypes made up about 25-65% of CD3+CD56-NKG2C+ cells. HCMV specificity was not established for the expanded NKG2C+ T cell clones.

The source material was PBMCs. The chain links TRBV20-1 to TRBJ2-1; D tentatively fits TRBD1 or TRBD2 (5 bases each). This receptor was obtained from a woman aged 18-29 years in good health. CDR3 amino acids: CSARDPGPAMEQFF. DNA for the CDR3: TGCAGTGCTAGAGATCCGGGGCCAGCCATGGAGCAGTTCTTC.